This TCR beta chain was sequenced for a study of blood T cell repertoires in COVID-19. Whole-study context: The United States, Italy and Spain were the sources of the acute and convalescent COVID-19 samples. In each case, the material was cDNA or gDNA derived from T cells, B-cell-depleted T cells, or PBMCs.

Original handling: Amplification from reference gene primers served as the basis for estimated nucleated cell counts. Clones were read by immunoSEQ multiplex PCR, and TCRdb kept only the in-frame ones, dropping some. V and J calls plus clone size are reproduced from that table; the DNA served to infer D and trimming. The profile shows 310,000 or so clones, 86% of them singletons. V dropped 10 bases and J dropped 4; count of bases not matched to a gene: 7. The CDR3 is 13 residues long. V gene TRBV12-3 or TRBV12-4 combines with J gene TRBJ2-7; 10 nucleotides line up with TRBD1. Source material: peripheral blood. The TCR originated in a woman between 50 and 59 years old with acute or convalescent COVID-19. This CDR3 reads CATGTGVRYEQYF. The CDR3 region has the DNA TGTGCCACCGGGACAGGGGTTCGTTACGAGCAGTACTTC.